These T cell receptor beta chains were read from a single sample in a study of T cell repertoires in cytomegalovirus infection. Each CDR3 protein gets one entry after TCRdb re-called the reads with MiXCR. The sample consists of tens of thousands of distinct CDR3 sequences, about 39% of them appearing once. No antigen has been identified for these receptors. This sample comprised CD8+ T cells from cultured PBMCs, obtained from culture after CMV antigen stimulation. These TCRs come from a human donor in good health (CMV status not recorded). Some clones in this sample may be carry-over from other donors' samples. Both conserved end residues are part of each CDR3. The D gene is left open where the match is weak. The listing skips clone size in some rows; elsewhere it reads once, few, many or a size class.

J,size,D,V,DNA,CDR3
TRBJ1-1,few,.,TRBV11-2,TGTGCCAGCAGCTTATTCCCCGCGCATTTT,CASSLFPAHF
TRBJ2-7,.,TRBD1,TRBV6-5,TGTGCCAGCAGTTCTGACAGGGGAGTTTCCTACGAGCAGTACTTC,CASSSDRGVSYEQYF
TRBJ1-1,.,.,TRBV7-3,TGTGCCAGCAGCCACCCACAGGGTATGGTCACTGAAGCTTTCTTT,CASSHPQGMVTEAFF
TRBJ1-4,.,.,TRBV4-3,TGCGCCAGCAGCGTAACGACTGCAACTAATGAAAAACTGTTTTTT,CASSVTTATNEKLFF
TRBJ2-7,.,.,TRBV6-2/TRBV6-3,TGTGCCAGCTCCGGGAGGGCCCAGGGGGGGCAGTACTTC,CASSGRAQGGQYF
TRBJ1-2,.,TRBD1,TRBV7-3,TGTGCCAGCAGCTTCGACAGGGGGTGGGAGAATGGCTACACCTTC,CASSFDRGWENGYTF
TRBJ2-2,.,.,TRBV9,TGTGCCAGCAGCGTAACAATCAAGGGCCACGGGGAGCTGTTTTTT,CASSVTIKGHGELFF
TRBJ2-7,.,.,TRBV6-6,TGTGCCAGCAGTTACTCGAGGCGTGAGTACGAGCAGTACTTC,CASSYSRREYEQYF
TRBJ1-2,.,.,TRBV19,TGTGCCAGTATGTGGGGATTATACGGCTACACCTTC,CASMWGLYGYTF
TRBJ1-5,few,.,TRBV7-8,TGTGCCAGCAGCTCCTCTAGGCGGACCGGTCAGCCCCAGCATTTT,CASSSSRRTGQPQHF
TRBJ1-2,.,TRBD1,TRBV9,TGTGCCAGCAGTGAGAACAGGGGGGAAGGCTATGGCTACACCTTC,CASSENRGEGYGYTF
TRBJ2-1,few,TRBD2,TRBV12-3/TRBV12-4,TGTGCCAGCAGTTTCCCCTTAGCGGGGGACAATGAGCAGTTCTTC,CASSFPLAGDNEQFF
TRBJ1-3,.,.,TRBV9,TGTGCCAGCAGCGTAGCGTCGTCAGCGGGAAACACCATATATTTT,CASSVASSAGNTIYF
TRBJ2-7,.,.,TRBV18,TGTGCCAGCTCACCAGGAACAGCCGAGCAGTACTTC,CASSPGTAEQYF
TRBJ1-2,.,.,TRBV3-1,TGTGCCAGCAGCTACCTGCAGAATGGCTACACCTTC,CASSYLQNGYTF
TRBJ1-5,.,.,TRBV27,TGTGCCAGCAGTCCCCACAGGGAGCAGCCCCAGCATTTT,CASSPHREQPQHF
TRBJ1-1,many,.,TRBV7-6,TGTGCCAGCAGCCTAAAGACAGGATTCACTGAAGCTTTCTTT,CASSLKTGFTEAFF
TRBJ2-7,.,TRBD1,TRBV7-9,TGTGCCAGCAGACCCGGGACAGCCGAGCAGTACTTC,CASRPGTAEQYF
TRBJ1-1,large,.,TRBV28,TGTGCCAGCACTCCCTGGGGGTCTGAAGCTTTCTTT,CASTPWGSEAFF
TRBJ1-1,.,.,TRBV11-2,TGTGCCAGCAGCTTAGATTTAAGCATAGAAGCTTTCTTT,CASSLDLSIEAFF
TRBJ2-1,.,TRBD2,TRBV4-2,TGTGCCAGCAGCCAAGAAGGGCTAGCGGGGGGACCCCTCAATGAGCAGTTCTTC,CASSQEGLAGGPLNEQFF
TRBJ1-5,many,.,TRBV28,TGTGCCAGCAGGCGGACCGCAGCAGGTCAGCCCCAGCATTTT,CASRRTAAGQPQHF
TRBJ2-7,.,TRBD1,TRBV7-6,TGTGCCAGCAGCAGGGGGGACAGGGGCTACGAGCAGTACTTC,CASSRGDRGYEQYF
TRBJ2-3,few,.,TRBV7-2,TGTGCCAGCAGCTTAGAGGGGAAGGATACGCAGTATTTT,CASSLEGKDTQYF
TRBJ1-4,few,TRBD1,TRBV7-6,TGTGCCAGTACGACAGGGGGCTCGTATGAAAAACTGTTTTTT,CASTTGGSYEKLFF
TRBJ2-2,.,.,TRBV29-1,TGCAGCGTTGAAGTCCCGGAACAGGGAGTCACCGGGGAGCTGTTTTTT,CSVEVPEQGVTGELFF
TRBJ2-5,.,.,TRBV12-3/TRBV12-4,TGTGCCAGCAGTATCGTCCCCCAAGAGACCCAGTACTTC,CASSIVPQETQYF
TRBJ2-5,.,.,TRBV3-1,TGTGCCAGCAGCCTCTATGGAGGGTATGAGACCCAGTACTTC,CASSLYGGYETQYF
TRBJ1-1,.,.,TRBV6-1,TGTGCCAGCACCGAGAACACTGAAGCTTTCTTT,CASTENTEAFF